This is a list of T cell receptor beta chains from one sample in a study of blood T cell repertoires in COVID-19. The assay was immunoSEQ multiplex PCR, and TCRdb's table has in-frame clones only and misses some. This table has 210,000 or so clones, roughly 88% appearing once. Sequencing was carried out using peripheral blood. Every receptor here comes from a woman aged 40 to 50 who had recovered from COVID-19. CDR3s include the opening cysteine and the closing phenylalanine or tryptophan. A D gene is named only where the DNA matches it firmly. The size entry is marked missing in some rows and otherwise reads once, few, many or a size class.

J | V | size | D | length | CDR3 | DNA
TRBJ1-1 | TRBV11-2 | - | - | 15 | CASSLSHSLVAEAFF | TGTGCCAGCAGCTTATCGCACAGCCTCGTCGCTGAAGCTTTCTTT
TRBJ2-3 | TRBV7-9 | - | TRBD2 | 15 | CASSLEAGATDTQYF | TGTGCCAGCAGCTTGGAGGCGGGAGCCACAGATACGCAGTATTTT
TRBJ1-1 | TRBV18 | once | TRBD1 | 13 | CASSPTGGFEAFF | TGTGCCAGCTCACCAACAGGGGGATTTGAAGCTTTCTTT
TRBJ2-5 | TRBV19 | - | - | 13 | CASRGTGEETQYF | TGTGCCAGTAGAGGAACAGGAGAAGAGACCCAGTACTTC
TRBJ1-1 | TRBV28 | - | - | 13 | CASNHQTTFEAFF | TGTGCCAGCAATCATCAGACAACATTTGAAGCTTTCTTT
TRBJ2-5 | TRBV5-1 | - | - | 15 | CASRGTAGGPETQYF | TGCGCCAGCAGGGGGACGGCCGGAGGGCCGGAGACCCAGTACTTC
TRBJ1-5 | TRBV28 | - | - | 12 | CASSFGFQPQHF | TGTGCCAGCAGTTTTGGCTTTCAGCCCCAGCATTTT
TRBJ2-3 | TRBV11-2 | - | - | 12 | CASSSQADTQYF | TGTGCCAGCAGCTCCCAGGCAGATACGCAGTATTTT
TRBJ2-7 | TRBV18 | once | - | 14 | CASSPNGIAYEQYF | TGTGCCAGCTCCCCGAACGGTATAGCCTACGAGCAGTACTTC
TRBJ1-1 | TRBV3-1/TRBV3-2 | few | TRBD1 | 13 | CASSQGQATEAFF | TGTGCCAGCAGCCAGGGACAGGCCACTGAAGCTTTCTTT
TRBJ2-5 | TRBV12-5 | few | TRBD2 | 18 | CASALGLAGGPRQETQYF | TGTGCTAGTGCCCTCGGACTAGCGGGAGGGCCCCGACAAGAGACCCAGTACTTC
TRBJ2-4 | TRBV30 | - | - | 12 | CAWSPQEVIQYF | TGTGCCTGGAGTCCCCAGGAAGTCATTCAGTACTTC
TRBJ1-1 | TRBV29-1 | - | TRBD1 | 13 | CSVRQGMDTEAFF | TGCAGCGTTCGACAGGGGATGGACACTGAAGCTTTCTTT
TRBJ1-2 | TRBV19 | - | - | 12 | CASSAQTYGYTF | TGTGCCAGTAGTGCACAAACCTATGGCTACACCTTC
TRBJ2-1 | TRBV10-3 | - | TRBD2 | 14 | CAISDPSGYNEQFF | TGTGCCATCAGTGATCCTAGCGGGTACAATGAGCAGTTCTTC
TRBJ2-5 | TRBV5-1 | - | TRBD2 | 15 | CASSRTSPHQETQYF | TGCGCCAGCAGCCGGACTAGCCCGCACCAAGAGACCCAGTACTTC
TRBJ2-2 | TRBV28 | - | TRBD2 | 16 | CASSFQLASGAGELFF | TGTGCCAGCAGTTTCCAACTGGCTAGCGGGGCCGGGGAGCTGTTTTTT
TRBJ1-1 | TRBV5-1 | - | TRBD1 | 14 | CASSGTGRDTEAFF | TGCGCCAGCAGCGGGACAGGGCGTGACACTGAAGCTTTCTTT
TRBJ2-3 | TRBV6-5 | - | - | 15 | CASSHRDGSTDTQYF | TGTGCCAGCAGTCACAGGGATGGGAGCACAGATACGCAGTATTTT
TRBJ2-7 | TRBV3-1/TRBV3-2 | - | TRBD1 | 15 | CASSQRTGWANEQYF | TGTGCCAGCAGCCAGAGGACAGGTTGGGCCAACGAGCAGTACTTC
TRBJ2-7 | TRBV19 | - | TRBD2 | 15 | CASSPGLAGTYEQYF | TGTGCCAGTAGTCCCGGACTAGCGGGAACCTACGAGCAGTACTTC
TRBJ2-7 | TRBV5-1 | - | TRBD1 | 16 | CASSFTSGTGYYEQYF | TGCGCCAGCAGCTTTACTTCCGGGACAGGGTACTACGAGCAGTACTTC
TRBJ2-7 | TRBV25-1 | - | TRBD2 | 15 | CASSDLRLAGDEQYF | TGTGCCAGCAGTGACCTTCGACTAGCGGGAGACGAGCAGTACTTC
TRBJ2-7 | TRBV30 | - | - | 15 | CAWSVGLTVSYEQYF | TGTGCCTGGAGTGTCGGCCTGACAGTCTCCTACGAGCAGTACTTC
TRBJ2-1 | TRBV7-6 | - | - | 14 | CASSARLDRNEQFF | TGTGCCAGCAGCGCCCGACTAGACCGCAATGAGCAGTTCTTC
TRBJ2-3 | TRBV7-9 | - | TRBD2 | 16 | CASSLRTSGDLNTQYF | TGTGCCAGCAGTCTCCGGACTAGCGGGGACCTCAATACGCAGTATTTT
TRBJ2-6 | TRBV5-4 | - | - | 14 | CASSLEGAANVLTF | TGTGCCAGCAGCTTGGAAGGGGCCGCCAACGTCCTGACTTTC
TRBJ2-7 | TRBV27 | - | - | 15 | CASSQQAGSSYEQYF | TGTGCCAGCAGTCAGCAGGCCGGGAGCTCCTACGAGCAGTACTTC
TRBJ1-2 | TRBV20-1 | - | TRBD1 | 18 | CSASWGMKTGGWSHGYTF | TGCAGTGCTAGTTGGGGGATGAAGACAGGGGGCTGGTCCCATGGCTACACCTTC
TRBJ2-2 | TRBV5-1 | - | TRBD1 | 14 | CASSPRTGGGELFF | TGCGCCAGCAGCCCCCGGACAGGGGGCGGGGAGCTGTTTTTT
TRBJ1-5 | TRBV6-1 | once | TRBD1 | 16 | CASSVPTGFNNQPQHF | TGTGCCAGCAGTGTCCCGACAGGGTTCAACAATCAGCCCCAGCATTTT
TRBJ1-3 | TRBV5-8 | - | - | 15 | CASSFRGTPGNTIYF | TGTGCCAGCAGCTTCCGCGGGACTCCTGGAAACACCATATATTTT
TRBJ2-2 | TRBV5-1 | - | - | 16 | CASSLLPGALTGELFF | TGCGCCAGCAGCTTGTTGCCAGGGGCCCTCACCGGGGAGCTGTTTTTT
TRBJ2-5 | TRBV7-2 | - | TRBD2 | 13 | CASSLVGTSGAYF | TGTGCCAGCAGCTTAGTTGGGACTAGCGGCGCGTACTTC
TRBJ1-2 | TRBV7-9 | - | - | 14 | CASTPKVAGSGYTF | TGTGCCAGCACCCCAAAGGTGGCAGGGTCCGGCTACACCTTC
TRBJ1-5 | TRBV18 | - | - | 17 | CASSPLGGRSSNQPQHF | TGTGCCAGCTCACCACTCGGGGGGCGAAGTAGCAATCAGCCCCAGCATTTT
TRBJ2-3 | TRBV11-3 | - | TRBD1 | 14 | CASSPGQEADTQYF | TGTGCCAGCAGCCCGGGACAGGAAGCAGATACGCAGTATTTT
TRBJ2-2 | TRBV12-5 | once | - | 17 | CASGLVYVRGNTGELFF | TGTGCTAGTGGTTTGGTATACGTTAGGGGTAACACCGGGGAGCTGTTTTTT
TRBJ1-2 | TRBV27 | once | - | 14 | CASRPPDTNYGYTF | TGTGCCAGCAGACCCCCGGACACAAACTATGGCTACACCTTC
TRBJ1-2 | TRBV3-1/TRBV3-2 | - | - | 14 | CASSQQGKYYGYTF | TGTGCCAGCAGCCAACAGGGGAAGTACTATGGCTACACCTTC
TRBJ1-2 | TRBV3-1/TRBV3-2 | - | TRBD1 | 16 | CASSQDLLAGGDGYTF | TGTGCCAGCAGCCAAGATCTTCTGGCAGGGGGCGATGGCTACACCTTC
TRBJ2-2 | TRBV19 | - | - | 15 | CASSADGLNTGELFF | TGTGCCAGTAGTGCGGACGGACTGAACACCGGGGAGCTGTTTTTT
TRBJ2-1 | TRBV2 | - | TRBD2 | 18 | CASSPVPPSSGYYNEQFF | TGTGCCAGCAGTCCGGTCCCCCCGTCTAGCGGGTATTACAATGAGCAGTTCTTC
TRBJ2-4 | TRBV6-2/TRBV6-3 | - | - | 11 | CASSHGDIQYF | TGTGCCAGCAGCCACGGAGACATTCAGTACTTC
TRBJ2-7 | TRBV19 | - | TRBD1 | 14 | CASSMTGTGDEQYF | TGTGCCAGTAGTATGACCGGGACAGGGGACGAGCAGTACTTC
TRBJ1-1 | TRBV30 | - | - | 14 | CAWRKQGRDTEAFF | TGTGCCTGGAGGAAACAGGGACGGGACACTGAAGCTTTCTTT
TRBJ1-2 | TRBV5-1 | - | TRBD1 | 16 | CASSDGTGYFTYGYTF | TGCGCCAGCAGTGATGGGACAGGGTACTTCACCTATGGCTACACCTTC
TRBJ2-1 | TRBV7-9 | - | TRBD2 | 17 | CASSLGYGAGAGNEQFF | TGTGCCAGCAGCTTAGGGTACGGAGCGGGAGCGGGAAATGAGCAGTTCTTC
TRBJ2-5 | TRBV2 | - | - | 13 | CASKGGEGGTQYF | TGTGCCAGCAAAGGAGGAGAAGGGGGGACCCAGTACTTC
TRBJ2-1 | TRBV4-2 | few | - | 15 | CASSQDPVGGNEQFF | TGTGCCAGCAGCCAAGATCCGGTCGGGGGCAATGAGCAGTTCTTC
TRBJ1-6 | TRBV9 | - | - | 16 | CASSPPGGVGNSPLHF | TGTGCCAGCAGCCCCCCAGGCGGGGTTGGTAATTCACCCCTCCACTTT
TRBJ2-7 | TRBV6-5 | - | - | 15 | CASSSIEGVTYEQYF | TGTGCCAGCAGTTCTATAGAGGGAGTTACTTACGAGCAGTACTTC
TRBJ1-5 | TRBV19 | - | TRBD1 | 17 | CASSQRIGTVANQPQHF | TGTGCCAGTAGTCAGAGGATCGGGACAGTGGCCAATCAGCCCCAGCATTTT
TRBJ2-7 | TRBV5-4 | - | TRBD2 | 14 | CASSSSGSSYEQYF | TGTGCCAGCAGCTCTAGCGGGAGCTCCTACGAGCAATACTTC
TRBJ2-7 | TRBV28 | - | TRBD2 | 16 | CASSSLVERDGLEQYF | TGTGCCAGCAGTTCCCTCGTGGAGCGGGATGGCTTGGAGCAGTACTTC
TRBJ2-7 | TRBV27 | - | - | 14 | CASSPGERSYEQYF | TGTGCCAGCAGCCCCGGGGAGCGCTCCTACGAGCAGTACTTC
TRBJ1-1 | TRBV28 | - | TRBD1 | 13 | CASSLTGGTEAFF | TGTGCCAGCAGTTTGACAGGGGGCACTGAAGCTTTCTTT